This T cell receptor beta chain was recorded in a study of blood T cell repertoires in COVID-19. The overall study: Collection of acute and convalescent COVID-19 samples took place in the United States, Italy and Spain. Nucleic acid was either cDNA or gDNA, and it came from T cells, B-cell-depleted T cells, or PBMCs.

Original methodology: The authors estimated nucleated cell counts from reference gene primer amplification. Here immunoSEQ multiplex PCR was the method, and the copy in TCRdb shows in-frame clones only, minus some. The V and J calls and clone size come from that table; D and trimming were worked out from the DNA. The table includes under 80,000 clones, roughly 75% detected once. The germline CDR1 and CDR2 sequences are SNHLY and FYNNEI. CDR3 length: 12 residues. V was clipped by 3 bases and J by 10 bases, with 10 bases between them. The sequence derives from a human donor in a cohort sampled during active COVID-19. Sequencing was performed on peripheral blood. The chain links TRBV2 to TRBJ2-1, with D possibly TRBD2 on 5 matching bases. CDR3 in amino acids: CASSEGGWEQFF. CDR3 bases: TGTGCCAGCAGTGAGGGCGGGTGGGAGCAGTTCTTC. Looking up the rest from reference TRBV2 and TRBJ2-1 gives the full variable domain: EPEVTQTPSHQVTQMGQEVILRCVPISNHLYFYWYRQILGQKVEFLVSFYNNEISEKSEIFDDQFSVERPDGSNFTLKIRSTKLEDSAMYFCASSEGGWEQFFGPGTRLTVL.